These T cell receptor beta chains were read from a single sample in a study of T cells after yellow fever vaccination. TCRdb reprocessed the 5' RACE reads with MiXCR, giving one entry per CDR3 protein. The sample yields over 250,000 distinct CDR3 sequences, roughly 3.9% seen once. The source material was PBMCs, sampled 5 days after the yellow fever booster vaccination. Receptor source: a young man who received the YFV17D yellow fever vaccine. CDR3s include the opening cysteine and the closing phenylalanine or tryptophan. A D gene is named only where the DNA matches it firmly. Some rows have no size entry. The others give once, few or many, or a class for an expanded clone.

clone size | D gene | J gene | V gene | CDR3 DNA | CDR3 protein
few | NA | TRBJ1-6 | TRBV7-2 | TGTGCCAGCAGCCTAGTCTGGTTCCCCCCCCTCGGGGGGTCTAATTCACCCCTCCACTTT | CASSLVWFPPLGGSNSPLHF
few | NA | TRBJ2-7 | TRBV6-5 | TGTGCCAGCAGGGCTACTTACGAGCAGTACTTC | CASRATYEQYF
many | NA | TRBJ1-2 | TRBV6-6 | TGTGCCAGCAGTTCCCCGGCCAGGGCGGGTGGCTACACCTTC | CASSSPARAGGYTF
many | TRBD1 | TRBJ1-1 | TRBV7-2 | TGTGCCAGCAGCTTAGCGGCGACAGGGGGCACTGAAGCTTTCTTT | CASSLAATGGTEAFF
NA | NA | TRBJ1-2 | TRBV9 | TGTGCCAGCAGCCCCCGCCTCGGGCTGGACTATGGCTACACCTTC | CASSPRLGLDYGYTF
few | NA | TRBJ2-7 | TRBV5-1 | TGCGCCAGCAGCTTGGGAGGCCGAATCACGATGGACGAGCAGTACTTC | CASSLGGRITMDEQYF
many | NA | TRBJ2-4 | TRBV7-2 | TGTGCCAGCAGCATTGGAGGCATTCAGTACTTC | CASSIGGIQYF
many | NA | TRBJ1-6 | TRBV7-2 | TGTGCCAGCAGCCCGGCCAATTCACCCCTCCACTTT | CASSPANSPLHF
few | TRBD2 | TRBJ2-1 | TRBV5-1 | TGCGCCAGCAGCGGCACGACTAGCGGGGGGGCAAGTCATGAGCAGTTCTTC | CASSGTTSGGASHEQFF
NA | TRBD1 | TRBJ2-3 | TRBV9 | TGTGCCAGCAGCGTATCAGGGGGCGAGACAGATACGCAGTATTTT | CASSVSGGETDTQYF
many | NA | TRBJ1-1 | TRBV20-1 | TGCAGTGCTAGAGATTCCCGGGACACGGTTAATGAAGCTTTCTTT | CSARDSRDTVNEAFF
few | NA | TRBJ1-2 | TRBV30 | TGTGCCTGGAGTCCCACAGGTCACCTAGGCTACACCTTC | CAWSPTGHLGYTF
few | NA | TRBJ1-6 | TRBV12-3/TRBV12-4 | TGTGCCAGCAGTCCGACATGGGCACCCCTCCACTTT | CASSPTWAPLHF
few | NA | TRBJ1-4 | TRBV6-6 | TGTGCCAGCAGTTACCCGGACTCCACCCCCGAAAAACTGTTTTTT | CASSYPDSTPEKLFF
few | NA | TRBJ1-1 | TRBV6-2/TRBV6-3 | TGTGCCAGCAGTTCCGGCTACGGCACTGAAGCTTTCTTT | CASSSGYGTEAFF
NA | NA | TRBJ1-2 | TRBV12-3/TRBV12-4 | TGTGCCACCCCACCTCCCCTCTGGGCCCAAAGCTATGGCTACACCTTC | CATPPPLWAQSYGYTF
NA | NA | TRBJ1-6 | TRBV5-1 | TGCGCCAGCAGCTTATCAGGGTCGAATTCACCCCTCCACTTT | CASSLSGSNSPLHF
few | TRBD2 | TRBJ2-3 | TRBV12-3/TRBV12-4 | TGTGCCAGCAGTCACCGACTAGCGGGGCGCACAGATACGCAGTATTTT | CASSHRLAGRTDTQYF
NA | NA | TRBJ1-1 | TRBV5-1 | TGCGCCAGCAGCACCAATACAGGAGACACTGAAGCTTTCTTT | CASSTNTGDTEAFF
few | TRBD1 | TRBJ2-5 | TRBV11-1 | TGTGCCAGCAGCTTCGGACAGGCGCCAGGGGAGACCCAGTACTTC | CASSFGQAPGETQYF
many | TRBD2 | TRBJ2-2 | TRBV7-2 | TGTGCCAGCAGCCGGCTAGCGGGGGACACCGGGGAGCTGTTTTTT | CASSRLAGDTGELFF
many | TRBD2 | TRBJ2-3 | TRBV10-3 | TGTGCCATCAGTGAAGGGCTAGCGGGGTTCTATACGCAGTATTTT | CAISEGLAGFYTQYF
few | NA | TRBJ1-1 | TRBV20-1 | TGCAGTGCTAGAGACTACGCCACCATGAACACTGAAGCTTTCTTT | CSARDYATMNTEAFF
NA | NA | TRBJ2-3 | TRBV7-8 | TGTGCCAGCAGCTTAATCGCAGGGGCGGGATATACGCAGTATTTT | CASSLIAGAGYTQYF
NA | NA | TRBJ2-2 | TRBV5-1 | TGCGCCAGCTACCCAGGGTATAACGGGGAGCTGTTTTTT | CASYPGYNGELFF
few | NA | TRBJ2-3 | TRBV20-1 | TGCAGTGCCAGACGCACGGCCACAGATACGCAGTATTTT | CSARRTATDTQYF
many | NA | TRBJ2-3 | TRBV5-1 | TGCGCCAGCAGCTTCCTCACTTATCTGGATACGCAGTATTTT | CASSFLTYLDTQYF
NA | NA | TRBJ1-2 | TRBV5-6 | TGTGCCAGCAGCGGATGGGAACAGGGTAGTGACACCTTC | CASSGWEQGSDTF
few | NA | TRBJ2-5 | TRBV5-1 | TGCGCCAGCAGCTTTGGTACGGGGGAGTACCAAGAGACCCAGTACTTC | CASSFGTGEYQETQYF
NA | TRBD1 | TRBJ1-4 | TRBV3-1 | TGTGCCAGCAGCCAGACAGGGAGTGAAAAACTGTTTTTT | CASSQTGSEKLFF
few | NA | TRBJ1-2 | TRBV18 | TGTGCCAGCTCACCAGGGAATCGGACAATCCGAGGCTACACCTTC | CASSPGNRTIRGYTF
NA | TRBD1 | TRBJ2-5 | TRBV5-5 | TGTGCCAGCAGCTTGGGAGGGGGCCTCTGGGAGACCCAGTACTTC | CASSLGGGLWETQYF
NA | NA | TRBJ2-5 | TRBV7-9 | TGTGCCAGCAGTCCAGTAGGGCAAGAGACCCAGTACTTC | CASSPVGQETQYF
many | NA | TRBJ2-2 | TRBV5-1 | TGCGCCAGCAGCTTGTACGGGCAGGCCGGGGAGCTGTTTTTT | CASSLYGQAGELFF